This T cell receptor beta chain comes out of a study of cytomegalovirus exposure and HLA in healthy donors. V gave up 2 bases and J gave up 0 bases; unmatched junction bases: 9. CDR3 size: 18 residues. The germline gives CDR1 SEHNR, CDR2 FQNEAQ (reference sequence). Of note for this clone: Antigen specificity is unknown.

Study results and limitations: Several of the most significant clusters were apparently associated with common viral pathogens in a later analysis.

Both 60 Vbeta primers and 13 Jbeta primers went into the PCR. Assay: immunoSEQ multiplex PCR; the TCRdb copy retains only in-frame clones and omits some. The sample includes roughly 98,000 clones, about 81% of them seen just once. The TCR sequence derives from a man aged 35 to 55 in good health and CMV-seronegative. What was sequenced was PBMCs. This sequence joins TRBV7-9 and TRBJ1-4, with 7 bases aligning to TRBD1. The CDR3 DNA reads as TGTGCCAGCAGCTTACCGACAGGGTTGGGGGCAACTAATGAAAAACTGTTTTTT. This encodes CASSLPTGLGATNEKLFF.